The 29 T cell receptor beta chains below were found in one sample sequenced in a study of beta chain features in type 1 diabetes. Expressed TCRB transcripts were sequenced, since all the RNA that had been isolated was reverse transcribed. Clones were read by immunoSEQ multiplex PCR, and TCRdb kept only the in-frame ones, dropping some. Of 860,000 or so clones listed, 17% are singletons. The sample taken for sequencing was naive CD4+ T cells from blood. These receptors were taken from a woman between 18 and 29 years old in good health.

The rearrangement links TRBV19 to TRBJ2-1; 10 bases are a match to TRBD2. J gave up 15 bases and V 4 bases, and 6 bases lay outside the gene matches. The CDR3 contains 12 residues. Germline CDR1 and CDR2: LNHDA and SQIVND (reference sequence). The DNA of the CDR3 is TGTGCCAGTAGTACTAGCGGGGGCCTGGGGTTCTTC. Encoded protein: CASSTSGGLGFF.

The gene calls are TRBV11-2 and TRBJ2-2; D uncertain. This CDR3 contains 11 residues. Per the germline V gene, CDR1 is SGHAT and CDR2 is FQNNGV. Trimming shortened V by 5 bases and J by 8 bases, and 6 bases separated the two germline ends. The CDR3 loop reads CASSPGGELFF. CDR3 coding DNA: TGTGCCAGCAGCCCAGGTGGGGAGCTGTTTTTT.

Concerning this clone itself: The sample carries other DNA sequences with the same CDR3. V is TRBV7-9 and J is TRBJ2-2; a possible D gene is TRBD1 (5 bases). V was clipped by 1 base and J by 3 bases, with 6 bases between them. This CDR3 contains 14 residues. CDR1 SEHNR and CDR2 FQNEAQ come from the germline V gene (reference sequence). CDR3 DNA sequence: TGTGCCAGCAGCTTAGGCAGGGACACCGGGGAGCTGTTTTTT. This translates into CASSLGRDTGELFF.

CDR3 in DNA: TGTGCCACGATGCTAGGGAGCACAGATACGCAGTATTTT. Translated, it gives CATMLGSTDTQYF. J is TRBJ2-3 and V is TRBV6-5; D is ambiguous. This CDR3 has 13 amino acids. V lost 10 bases, J lost 0 bases, and 11 bases lay in between. CDR1 and CDR2 (germline): MNHEY, SVGAGI.

This clone came up a few times. V usage is TRBV7-2 and J usage is TRBJ2-7; 7 nucleotides match TRBD1. V lost 5 bases, J lost 5 bases, and 15 bases stayed unmatched. This CDR3 has 16 residues. In germline, CDR1 is SGHTA, CDR2 FQGNSA. CDR3 residues: CASSPWGGRGSNEQYF. The CDR3 DNA reads TGTGCCAGCAGCCCCTGGGGCGGCAGGGGGTCGAACGAGCAGTACTTC.

The rearrangement uses TRBV2 and TRBJ2-7; D tentatively fits TRBD1 or TRBD2 (5 bases each). The V end was cut by 6 bases, the J end by 0 bases, with 12 bases between. Germline V gene data show CDR1 as SNHLY and CDR2 as FYNNEI. The CDR3 spans 14 residues. The CDR3 DNA sequence: TGTGCCAGCAGAGGGACGGGGAGCTCCTACGAGCAGTACTTC. As protein: CASRGTGSSYEQYF.

This clone was seen more than once but under ten times. The CDR3 DNA is TGTGCCAGCAGCCCCCAGAGGGTGAAGTTTTTTGATGAGCAGTTCTTC. Its protein product is CASSPQRVKFFDEQFF. The chain has TRBV7-9 and TRBJ2-1; D perhaps matches TRBD2 (5 bases). This CDR3 region has 16 residues. Germline V gene sequence: CDR1 SEHNR, CDR2 FQNEAQ (reference sequence). V was cut by 5 bases and J by 8 bases, with 22 bases left in between.

This clone was recorded a few times. V usage is TRBV6-5 and J usage is TRBJ2-1; D perhaps matches TRBD2 (7 bases). Germline V gene sequence: CDR1 MNHEY, CDR2 SVGAGI. The CDR3 totals 15 residues. Trimming took 2 bases from V and 7 from J, leaving 15 bases between them. The CDR3, as DNA: TGTGCCAGCAGTTACCGGGGGGCCTTCGGAAATGAGCAGTTCTTC. Translation gives CASSYRGAFGNEQFF.

The rearrangement joins TRBV11-2 to TRBJ2-3; D unclear. The CDR3 loop spans 15 amino acids. Germline lookup yields CDR1 SGHAT and CDR2 FQNNGV. Trimming cost V 1 base and J 3 bases, with 11 bases left between them. As DNA, the CDR3 is TGTGCCAGCAGCTTAGTTTCTTCCCTAACAGATACGCAGTATTTT. It translates to CASSLVSSLTDTQYF.

This chain uses TRBV7-9 with TRBJ1-1; D perhaps matches TRBD1 (6 bases). The CDR3 spans 15 residues. The germline V gene has CDR1 SEHNR and CDR2 FQNEAQ (reference sequence). V lost 2 bases, J lost 4 bases, and 14 bases lay in between. In DNA, the CDR3 is TGTGCCAGCAGCTTAAGGGGGGCACCGTTCACTGAAGCTTTCTTT. It is translated as CASSLRGAPFTEAFF.

The gene calls are TRBV4-3 and TRBJ2-7; 8 bases agree with TRBD2. The V and J ends lost 0 bases and 6 bases, in that order; junction bases with no gene match: 10. CDR1 LGHNA and CDR2 YSLEER come from the germline V gene. The CDR3 length is 16 residues. For the CDR3, the DNA is TGCGCCAGCAGCCAAGATCGGAGCGGGAGTAGTTTCGAGCAGTACTTC. Amino acid sequence: CASSQDRSGSSFEQYF.

Only a few counts were recorded for this clone. V is TRBV4-3 and J is TRBJ2-5; 7 bases match TRBD2. The CDR3 is made up of 15 amino acids. From germline, CDR1 is LGHNA and CDR2 YSLEER. V shed 1 base, J shed 5 bases, and the junction held 7 bases outside the gene matches. In DNA form, the CDR3 reads TGCGCCAGCAGCCAAGGACTAGCCTTTCGGGAGACCCAGTACTTC. It translates to CASSQGLAFRETQYF.

This clone turned up a few times. The rearrangement uses TRBV19 and TRBJ2-7; weak D call: TRBD1 (6 bases). Trimming took 6 bases from V and 2 from J, leaving 17 bases between them. Looked up from germline, CDR1 is LNHDA and CDR2 is SQIVND (reference sequence). The CDR3 spans 15 residues. CDR3 DNA: TGTGCCAGTAGGAAGAGGTGGGACACCACCTACGAGCAGTACTTC. Translation gives CASRKRWDTTYEQYF.

The J gene is TRBJ2-5, the V gene TRBV4-1; D is ambiguous. This CDR3 contains 13 residues. Trimming stripped 0 bases from V and 6 bases from J, with 8 bases between. The germline V gene encodes CDR1 MGHRA and CDR2 YSYEKL. CDR3 coding DNA: TGCGCCAGCAGCCAAGAGGTGTTACAGACCCAGTACTTC. This encodes CASSQEVLQTQYF.

Comment on this clone: The same CDR3 also results from other DNA sequences found in this sample. The chain recombines TRBV28 with TRBJ2-7; a weak D match, TRBD1 (5 bases). The CDR3 sequence is 12 residues long. V lost 6 bases, J lost 3 bases, and 9 bases lay in between. Germline V gives CDR1 MDHEN, CDR2 SYDVKM. CDR3 bases: TGTGCCAGCAGCCTAGACAGCTACGAGCAGTACTTC. Its protein product is CASSLDSYEQYF.

This clone was seen more than once but under ten times. This chain connects TRBV7-2 to TRBJ2-1; the D call may be TRBD1 or TRBD2 (5 bases each). The germline V gene has CDR1 SGHTA and CDR2 FQGNSA. Trimming left V 6 bases short and J 14 bases short, with 20 bases between. The CDR3 totals 13 residues. DNA of the CDR3: TGTGCCAGCAGTTATGACGGGACGAGGGATGAGTTCTTC. Protein: CASSYDGTRDEFF.

The rearrangement links TRBV28 to TRBJ2-3; D is unresolved. This CDR3 spans 12 amino acids. Trimming took 5 bases from V and 7 from J, leaving 10 bases between them. The V gene's germline CDR1 is MDHEN and CDR2 SYDVKM. CDR3 sequence (DNA): TGTGCCAGCAGTCTACCGCCCAATACGCAGTATTTT. Its translation is CASSLPPNTQYF.

This clone was counted a few times. This chain links TRBV7-2 with TRBJ2-7; 7 bases are a match to TRBD1. V shed 5 bases and J 0 bases; nucleotides not matched to a gene: 4. From germline, CDR1 is SGHTA and CDR2 FQGNSA. CDR3 size: 14 residues. This CDR3 reads CASSRDSFSYEQYF. As DNA, the CDR3 is TGTGCCAGCAGCCGGGACAGCTTCTCCTACGAGCAGTACTTC.

This clone was recorded a few times. CDR3 sequence (DNA): TGTGCCATCAGTGATGGGGGGACCCGGGAAGAGACCCAGTACTTC. It yields the protein CAISDGGTREETQYF. J is TRBJ2-5 and V is TRBV10-3, with D perhaps matching TRBD2 (6 bases). Looked up from germline, CDR1 is ENHRY and CDR2 is SYGVKD. This CDR3 region has 15 residues. The V end lost 3 bases, the J end lost 3 bases, and 14 bases lay between the germline ends.

The table lists this clone with a few counts. This chain links TRBV7-2 with TRBJ2-7; D might be TRBD1 or TRBD2, each matching 5 bases. The CDR3 extends over 14 amino acids. Trimming shortened V by 5 bases and J by 0 bases, and 11 bases separated the two germline ends. In germline, CDR1 is SGHTA, CDR2 FQGNSA. CDR3 in amino acids: CASSMGPSSYEQYF. The CDR3, as DNA: TGTGCCAGCAGCATGGGACCCAGCTCCTACGAGCAGTACTTC.

This clone was observed a few times. This chain joins TRBV2 and TRBJ1-5; 7 positions match TRBD1. The CDR3 has 16 amino acids. Germline V gene data show CDR1 as SNHLY and CDR2 as FYNNEI. V shed 4 bases, J shed 5 bases, and the junction held 11 bases outside the gene matches. CDR3 in amino acids: CASSGPTGLFDQPQHF. For the CDR3, the DNA is TGTGCCAGCAGTGGCCCGACAGGGTTGTTCGATCAGCCCCAGCATTTT.

The chain employs TRBV18 and TRBJ2-6, with 14 bases aligning to TRBD2. In germline, CDR1 is KGHSH, CDR2 LQKENI. The CDR3 loop spans 20 amino acids. The V gene end was trimmed by 1 base and the J gene end by 0 bases; junction bases not matched to a gene: 5. CDR3 sequence (DNA): TGTGCCAGCTCACCACTGGGACTAGCGGGAGCAAGCTCTGGGGCCAACGTCCTGACTTTC. It translates to CASSPLGLAGASSGANVLTF.

This clone has only a few counts. At one end, the junction sequence differs from germline, possibly due to a read error. This rearrangement joins TRBV7-7 to TRBJ1-5; 8 bases are a match to TRBD1. The CDR3 has 18 residues. Germline V CDR1 and CDR2: SSHAT, FNYEAQ (reference sequence). The CDR3 region has the DNA TGTGCTAGCAGCTTAGCCCGGGACAGGTTCTTTTTGAATCAGCCCCAGCATTTT. This sequence encodes CASSLARDRFFLNQPQHF.

The V call is TRBV27, the J call TRBJ2-5; weak D call: TRBD1 (5 bases). With 6 bases removed from V and 5 bases from J, the gap between germline ends came to 16 bases. The CDR3 covers 14 residues. Germline CDR1 MNHEY, CDR2 SMNVEV (reference sequence). The CDR3 bases are TGTGCCAGCAGCGACTCAGGGTGGTCGGAGACCCAGTACTTC. Amino acid sequence: CASSDSGWSETQYF.

There are a few counts of this clone. The V gene is TRBV7-2, the J gene TRBJ2-5; D could derive from TRBD1 or TRBD2 (5 bases each). The CDR3 spans 14 residues. V lost 6 bases and J 3 bases, leaving 14 bases between the germline ends. CDR1 SGHTA and CDR2 FQGNSA come from the germline V gene. Here the CDR3 reads CASRRGDDKETQYF. The CDR3 DNA sequence: TGTGCCAGCAGGCGAGGGGATGACAAAGAGACCCAGTACTTC. The full variable domain, completed using reference TRBV7-2 and TRBJ2-5, is GAGVSQSPSNKVTEKGKDVELRCDPISGHTALYWYRQSLGQGLEFLIYFQGNSAPDKSGLPSDRFSAERTGGSVSTLTIQRTQQEDSAVYLCASRRGDDKETQYFGPGTRLLVL.

Only a few counts were recorded for this clone. This chain joins TRBV6-1 and TRBJ2-2, with 12 nucleotides matching TRBD2. Germline V gene sequence: CDR1 MNHNS, CDR2 SASEGT. This CDR3 has 15 amino acids. V gave up 9 bases and J gave up 8 bases; unmatched junction bases: 10. The CDR3 loop is CASTSRLAGDGELFF. In DNA, the CDR3 is TGTGCCAGTACCTCACGACTAGCGGGAGATGGGGAGCTGTTTTTT.

This clone has only a few counts. This chain links TRBV5-4 with TRBJ2-5; 9 nucleotides agree with TRBD1. Germline CDR1 and CDR2: SGHNT and YYREEE (reference sequence). The CDR3 is 13 amino acids. J lost 3 bases, V lost 4 bases, and 1 base had no gene match. Here the CDR3 DNA reads TGTGCCAGCAGCCGGACAGGGGAAGAGACCCAGTACTTC. It is translated as CASSRTGEETQYF.

This clone was counted a few times. The chain uses TRBV29-1 and TRBJ2-7; the D gene is possibly TRBD1 (6 bases). CDR3 length: 14 residues. Trimming removed 5 bases from V and 2 bases from J, with 16 bases in between. Germline V gene sequence: CDR1 SQVTM, CDR2 ANQGSEA. The CDR3: CSVILLSGAYEQYF. The CDR3 region has the DNA TGCAGCGTTATTCTGCTCTCAGGGGCCTACGAGCAGTACTTC.

The table lists this clone with a few counts. The rearrangement links TRBV2 to TRBJ2-3; D is unresolved. The CDR3 is 15 residues long. Trimming took off 6 bases at V and 0 bases at J, with 13 bases between the two ends. CDR1 and CDR2 from the germline V gene are SNHLY and FYNNEI. CDR3 nucleotide sequence: TGTGCCAGCAGGCCGGAAGTCTCTAGCACAGATACGCAGTATTTT. It yields the protein CASRPEVSSTDTQYF.